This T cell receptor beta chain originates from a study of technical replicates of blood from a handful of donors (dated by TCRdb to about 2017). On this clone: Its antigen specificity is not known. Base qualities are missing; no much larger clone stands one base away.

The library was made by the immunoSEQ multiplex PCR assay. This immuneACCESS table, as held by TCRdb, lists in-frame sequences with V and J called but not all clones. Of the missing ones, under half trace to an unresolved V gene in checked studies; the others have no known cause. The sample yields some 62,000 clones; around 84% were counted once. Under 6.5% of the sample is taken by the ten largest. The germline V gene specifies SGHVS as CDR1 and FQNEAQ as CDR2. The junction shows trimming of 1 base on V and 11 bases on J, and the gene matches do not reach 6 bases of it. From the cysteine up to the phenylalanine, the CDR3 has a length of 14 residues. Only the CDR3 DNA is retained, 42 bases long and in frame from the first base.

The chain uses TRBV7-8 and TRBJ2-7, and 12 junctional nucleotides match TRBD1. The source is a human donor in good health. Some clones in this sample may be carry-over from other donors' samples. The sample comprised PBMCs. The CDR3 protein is CASSLVGTGGSKYF. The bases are TGTGCCAGCAGCTTAGTCGGGACAGGGGGCTCCAAGTACTTC.